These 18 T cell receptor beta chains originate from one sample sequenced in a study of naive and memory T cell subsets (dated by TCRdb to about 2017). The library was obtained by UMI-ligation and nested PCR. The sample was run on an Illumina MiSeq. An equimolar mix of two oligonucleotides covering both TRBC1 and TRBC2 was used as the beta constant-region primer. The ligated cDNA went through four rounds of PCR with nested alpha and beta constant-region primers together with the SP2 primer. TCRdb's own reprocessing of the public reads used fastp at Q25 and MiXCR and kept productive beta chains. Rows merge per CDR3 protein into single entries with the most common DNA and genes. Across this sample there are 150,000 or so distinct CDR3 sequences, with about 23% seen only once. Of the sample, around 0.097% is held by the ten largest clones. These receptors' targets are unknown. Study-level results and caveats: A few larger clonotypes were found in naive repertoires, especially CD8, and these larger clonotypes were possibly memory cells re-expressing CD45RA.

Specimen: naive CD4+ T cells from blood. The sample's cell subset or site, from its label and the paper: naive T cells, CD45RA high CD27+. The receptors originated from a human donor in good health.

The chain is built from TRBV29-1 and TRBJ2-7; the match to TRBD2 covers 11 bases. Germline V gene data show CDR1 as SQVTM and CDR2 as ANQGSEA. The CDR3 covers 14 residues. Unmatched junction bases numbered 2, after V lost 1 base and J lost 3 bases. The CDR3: CSVEGLAGSYEQYF. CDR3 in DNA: TGCAGCGTTGAAGGACTAGCGGGAAGCTACGAGCAGTACTTC.

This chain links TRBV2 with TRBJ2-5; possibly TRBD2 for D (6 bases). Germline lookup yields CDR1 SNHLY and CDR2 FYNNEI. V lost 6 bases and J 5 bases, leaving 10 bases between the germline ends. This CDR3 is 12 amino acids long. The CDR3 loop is CASREGGETQYF. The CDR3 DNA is TGTGCCAGCAGGGAGGGTGGGGAGACCCAGTACTTC.

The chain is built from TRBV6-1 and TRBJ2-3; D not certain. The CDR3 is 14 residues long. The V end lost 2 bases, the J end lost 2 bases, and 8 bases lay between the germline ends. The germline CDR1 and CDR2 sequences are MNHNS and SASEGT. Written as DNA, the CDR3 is TGTGCCAGCAGTGAATATGGCAACACAGATACGCAGTATTTT. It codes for CASSEYGNTDTQYF.

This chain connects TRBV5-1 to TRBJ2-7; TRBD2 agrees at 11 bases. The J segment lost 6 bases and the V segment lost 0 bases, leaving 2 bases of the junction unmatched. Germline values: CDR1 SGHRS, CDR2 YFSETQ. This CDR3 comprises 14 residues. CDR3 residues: CASSLALAGGEQYF. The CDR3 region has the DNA TGCGCCAGCAGCTTGGCTCTAGCGGGAGGCGAGCAGTACTTC.

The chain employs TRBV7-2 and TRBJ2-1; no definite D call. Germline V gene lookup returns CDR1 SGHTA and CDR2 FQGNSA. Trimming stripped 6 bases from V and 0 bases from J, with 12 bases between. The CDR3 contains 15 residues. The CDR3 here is CASSPPGSSYNEQFF. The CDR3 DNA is TGTGCCAGCAGTCCCCCCGGTAGCTCCTACAATGAGCAGTTCTTC.

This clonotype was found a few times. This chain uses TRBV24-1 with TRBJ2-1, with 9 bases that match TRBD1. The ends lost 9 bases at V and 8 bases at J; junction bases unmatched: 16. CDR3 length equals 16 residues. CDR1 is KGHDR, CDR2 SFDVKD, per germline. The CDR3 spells CATQRGRDRVNDEQFF. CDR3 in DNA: TGTGCCACCCAACGGGGTAGGGACAGGGTTAACGATGAGCAGTTCTTC.

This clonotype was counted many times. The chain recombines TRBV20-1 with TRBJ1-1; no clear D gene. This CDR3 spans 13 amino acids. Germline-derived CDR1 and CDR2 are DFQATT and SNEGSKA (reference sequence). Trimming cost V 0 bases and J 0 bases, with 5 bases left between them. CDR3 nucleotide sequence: TGCAGTGCTAGAGACGTATTGAACACTGAAGCTTTCTTT. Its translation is CSARDVLNTEAFF.

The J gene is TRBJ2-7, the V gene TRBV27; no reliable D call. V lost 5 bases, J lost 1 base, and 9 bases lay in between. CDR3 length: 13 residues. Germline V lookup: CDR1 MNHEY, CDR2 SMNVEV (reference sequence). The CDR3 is CASSRRESYEQYF. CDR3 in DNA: TGTGCCAGCAGTCGCAGAGAGTCCTACGAGCAGTACTTC.

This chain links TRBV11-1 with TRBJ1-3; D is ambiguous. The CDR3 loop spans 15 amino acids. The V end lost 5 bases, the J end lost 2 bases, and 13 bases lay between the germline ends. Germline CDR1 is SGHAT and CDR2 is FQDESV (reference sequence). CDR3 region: CASSERRGTGNTIYF. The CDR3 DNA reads TGTGCCAGCAGCGAACGTCGGGGTACTGGAAACACCATATATTTT.

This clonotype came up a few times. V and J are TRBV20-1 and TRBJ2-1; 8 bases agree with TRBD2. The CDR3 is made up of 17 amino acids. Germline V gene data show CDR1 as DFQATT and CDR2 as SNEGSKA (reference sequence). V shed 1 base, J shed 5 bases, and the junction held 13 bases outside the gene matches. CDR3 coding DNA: TGCAGTGCTAGAGCAAAGGGTAAGCGGGAGATCCACAATGAGCAGTTCTTC. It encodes CSARAKGKREIHNEQFF.

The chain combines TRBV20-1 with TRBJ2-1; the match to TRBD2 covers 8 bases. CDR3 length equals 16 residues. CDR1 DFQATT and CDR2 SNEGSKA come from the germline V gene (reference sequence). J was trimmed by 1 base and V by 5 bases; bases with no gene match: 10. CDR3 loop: CSAFHTTGGSYNEQFF. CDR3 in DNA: TGCAGTGCTTTCCACACTACGGGAGGGTCCTACAATGAGCAGTTCTTC.

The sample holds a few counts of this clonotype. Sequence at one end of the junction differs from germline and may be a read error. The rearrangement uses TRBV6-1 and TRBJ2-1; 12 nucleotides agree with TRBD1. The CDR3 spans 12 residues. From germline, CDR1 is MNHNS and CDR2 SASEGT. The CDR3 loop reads CASSEAGDRGLF. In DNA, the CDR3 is TGTGCCAGCAGTGAAGCAGGGGACAGGGGGCTTTTC.

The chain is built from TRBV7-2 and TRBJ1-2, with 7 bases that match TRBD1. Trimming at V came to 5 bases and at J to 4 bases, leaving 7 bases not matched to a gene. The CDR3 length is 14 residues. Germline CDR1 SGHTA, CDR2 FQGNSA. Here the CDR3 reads CASSHMTGTYGYTF. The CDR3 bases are TGTGCCAGCAGCCACATGACAGGGACCTATGGCTACACCTTC.

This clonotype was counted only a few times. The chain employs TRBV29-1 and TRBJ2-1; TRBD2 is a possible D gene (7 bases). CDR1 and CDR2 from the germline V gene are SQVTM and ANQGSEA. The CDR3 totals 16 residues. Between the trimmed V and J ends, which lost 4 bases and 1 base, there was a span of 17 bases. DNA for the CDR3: TGCAGCGTTGTTGGAGGGGGGGGGATTTCCTACAATGAGCAGTTCTTC. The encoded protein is CSVVGGGGISYNEQFF.

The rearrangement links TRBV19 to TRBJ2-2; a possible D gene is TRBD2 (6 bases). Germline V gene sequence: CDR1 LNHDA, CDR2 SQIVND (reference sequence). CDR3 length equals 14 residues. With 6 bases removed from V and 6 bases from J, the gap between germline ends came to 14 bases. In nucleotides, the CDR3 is TGTGCCAGTAGGGAGGGGAAGTTGCCCGGGGAGCTGTTTTTT. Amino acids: CASREGKLPGELFF.

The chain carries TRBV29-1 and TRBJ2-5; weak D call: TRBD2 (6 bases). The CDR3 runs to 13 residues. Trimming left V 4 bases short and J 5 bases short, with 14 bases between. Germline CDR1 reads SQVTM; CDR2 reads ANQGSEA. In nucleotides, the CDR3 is TGCAGCGTTGGGCAGGCGGCGGGGGAGACCCAGTACTTC. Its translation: CSVGQAAGETQYF.

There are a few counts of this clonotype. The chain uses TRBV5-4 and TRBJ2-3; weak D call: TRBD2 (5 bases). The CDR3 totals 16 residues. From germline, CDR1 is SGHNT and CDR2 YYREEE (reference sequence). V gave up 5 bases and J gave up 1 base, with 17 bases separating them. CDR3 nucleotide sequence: TGTGCCAGCAGTTCAACTTTTGGGAGCGGCACAGATACGCAGTATTTT. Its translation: CASSSTFGSGTDTQYF.

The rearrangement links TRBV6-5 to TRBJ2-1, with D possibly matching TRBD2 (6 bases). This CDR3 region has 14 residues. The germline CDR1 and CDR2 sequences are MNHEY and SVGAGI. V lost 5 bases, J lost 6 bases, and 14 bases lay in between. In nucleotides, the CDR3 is TGTGCCAGCAGTACCCTCGGGAGAGCCAATGAGCAGTTCTTC. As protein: CASSTLGRANEQFF.